This T cell receptor (beta chain) came from a study of radiotherapy plus CTLA-4 blockade in lung cancer. Study-wide background: Disease control reached approximately 31%, with objective responses in approximately 17%. Whole-study results and caveats: Radiotherapy was combined with ipilimumab, and tumor-derived TCR clones then expanded in blood.

Germline assignment: CDR1 SGHRS and CDR2 YFSETQ. The CDR3 has 15 residues. J gave up 5 bases and V 4 bases, and 10 bases lay outside the gene matches. TCRdb's table, derived via immunoSEQ multiplex PCR, lists solely in-frame clones and lacks some. The repertoire holds roughly 48,000 clones, with 75% to 85% as singletons. This clone was observed a single time. Its antigen remains unidentified. Enrolled patients, whose metastatic non-small-cell lung cancer was chemo-refractory, received focal radiation plus CTLA-4 blockade with ipilimumab. This chain connects TRBV5-1 to TRBJ2-5; 8 bases fit TRBD2. Sample: peripheral blood, taken from a patient treated with radiotherapy plus ipilimumab. The TCR sequence derives from a human donor with non-small cell lung cancer who had stable disease on radiotherapy plus ipilimumab. CDR3 in amino acids: CASSPSGRGEETQYF. The CDR3 nucleotides read TGCGCCAGCAGCCCAAGCGGGAGAGGGGAGGAGACCCAGTACTTC. Looking up the rest from reference TRBV5-1 and TRBJ2-5 gives the full variable domain: KAGVTQTPRYLIKTRGQQVTLSCSPISGHRSVSWYQQTPGQGLQFLFEYFSETQRNKGNFPGRFSGRQFSNSRSEMNVSTLELGDSALYLCASSPSGRGEETQYFGPGTRLLVL.